There are many counts of the clone carrying this T cell receptor beta chain. Its target is unknown. Amplification of TCR beta CDR3 regions was performed using RNA transcripts as template. When the TCR CDR3 underwent first-round RT-PCR, the HTBI primer set was used. One entry per CDR3 protein results from TCRdb running MiXCR on the multiplex PCR reads. The sample has some 600,000 distinct CDR3 sequences, about 15% seen once. Diagnosis of hyperthyroidism was new in patients aged 18 to 65, and its duration was under 2 months. PBMCs were obtained from about 9.9 ml fresh peripheral blood. V lost 0 bases, J lost 7 bases, and 12 bases lay in between. The germline CDR1 and CDR2 sequences are DFQATT and SNEGSKA (reference sequence). The CDR3 contains 13 residues. This specimen belongs to a study of T cells in Graves' hyperthyroidism and ophthalmopathy. Study-level information: The authors collected peripheral blood at initial diagnosis, before any treatment.

Points from the study as a whole: For ophthalmopathy, model prediction preceded onset by a median around six months.

This clonotype originated in a woman in her 30s with Graves' hyperthyroidism that later progressed to Graves' ophthalmopathy. This chain joins TRBV20-1 and TRBJ1-1; a possible D gene is TRBD1 (5 bases). The sample was blood. The CDR3 sequence is CSARDLGVGEAFF. The CDR3 bases are TGCAGTGCTAGAGATTTAGGGGTTGGTGAAGCTTTCTTT.